Below, one T cell receptor beta chain is given with its context. Its antigen has not been determined. Base quality data are lacking; no much larger clone is found one base away. The library was made by the immunoSEQ multiplex PCR assay. A mixture of 60 forward primers for TCR Vbeta segments and 13 reverse primers for TCR Jbeta segments was used in the multiplex PCR. The CDR3 region of rearranged TCR beta genes was amplified from genomic DNA with a multiplex PCR assay. The amplified TCR beta libraries were sequenced on the Illumina HiSeq System as 87-base-pair reads. As for the authors' bioinformatics: A later analysis counted tens of millions of unique TCR beta chains across the 550 to 750 repertoires, and some 11 million of these chains were shared by at least two donors. A nearest-neighbor algorithm error-corrected the raw reads and collapsed the reads into unique sequences, merging closely related sequences to remove PCR and sequencing errors. Alignment of CDR3 sequences to IMGT reference sequences was used to assign V, D and J gene segments. For a sequence to be retained, a match of at least six nucleotides was required to both a V gene segment and a J gene segment. A rearrangement counted as productive if the CDR3 had no stop codons and remained in frame with V and J, and every other rearrangement counted as non-productive. Following IMGT convention, CDR3 was defined as the stretch from the second conserved V-encoded cysteine to the conserved J-encoded phenylalanine. The earlier analysis of about 590 of the donors excluded sequences that lacked an unambiguous match to a single V gene segment. In an earlier analysis of 587 of the donors, a V segment was called functional when productive rearrangements were above 56.7%, and segregating when the standard deviation between donors exceeded 5%. A statistical classification framework was built to diagnose cytomegalovirus status from the catalog of TCR beta chain sequences. In a later analysis, V and J genes were assigned by comparing TCR nucleotide sequences against IMGT/GENE-DB human TR gene sequences. A later analysis assigned CDR3 sequences and most-parsimonious VDJ recombination scenarios with the TCRdist pipeline. In a later analysis, every TCR beta chain was defined by the combination of its CDR3 amino acid sequence and its V-gene family, and reads without a unique V-gene family were dropped. To address suspected cross-contamination and a sequencing artifact, a later analysis removed over 500 highly shared, low-generation-probability nucleotide sequences. In a later analysis, a clonal expansion index was calculated for each public chain from normalized within-repertoire ranks of inferred template counts. In a later analysis, generation probabilities were computed using a VDJ recombination model fitted to out-of-frame rearrangements, and the results were checked against IGoR. Hypergeometric tests were used in a later analysis to score TCR-TCR, TCR-HLA and TCR-CMV co-occurrence, with a repertoire-size bias correction applied to the TCR pairs. To estimate false discovery rates, a later analysis permuted the HLA or CMV assignments 20 times. A later analysis grouped co-occurring TCRs with DBSCAN, adding TCRdist sequence similarity when clustering within HLA-allele-positive subsets. Repertoires with fewer than 30,000 or more than 120,000 public chains were left out of co-occurrence clustering, as were roughly five repertoires with anomalous nucleotide sharing. Entries here come from immuneACCESS through TCRdb and include only in-frame sequences with V and J called. Some clones fail to appear in such tables; in the studies checked, an unresolved V gene covers under half of the shortfall, and the cause of the remainder is unknown. V, J and clone size are those of that table, while D and trimming were read from the DNA. The table for this sample lists fewer than 120,000 clones; approximately 80% of them were counted only once. The top ten clones comprise 2.5% to 3% of the sample.

The cohort consisted of hundreds of healthy bone marrow donors. At the time of sampling, every cohort member was nominally healthy, though immune exposures that went unrecorded were likely present. The donor was CMV seropositive and belonged to the group of about 290 seropositive cohort members. Every donor gave a peripheral blood sample, and the peripheral blood mononuclear cells from that sample were used for TCR beta sequencing. The Qiagen DNeasy Blood Extraction Kit was used to extract genomic DNA from the blood cell samples. This specimen belongs to a study of cytomegalovirus exposure and HLA in healthy donors (TCRdb year 2017). Regarding the study in general: According to an earlier analysis of 587 of the donors, about 179 million T cells yielded 90 million to 140 million unique TCR beta sequences and around 300 Gb of sequence data. Class I and class II HLA loci were covered by the typing at four-digit resolution. The T cell repertoires of around 730 subjects were profiled by immunosequencing and related to cytomegalovirus serostatus. The number of donors typed differed by locus, with roughly 620-630 for A, B, C, DRB1 and DQB1, 522 for DQA1, over 600 for DPA1, and around 430 for DPB1. The study aimed to test whether signatures of past pathogen exposure could be identified by cataloging public T cell receptors. High-throughput TCR immunosequencing, statistical association of individual TCRs with disease status, and machine learning were combined to predict cytomegalovirus infection status. Donor age, sex, ethnicity and CMV serostatus were compiled together with the repertoire data. An early release that covered about 600 HLA-typed donors contained 300 to 350 gigabases of sequencing data and 75 million to 100 million unique TCR sequences. Among 300 to 500 genotyped donors of the cohort, an average of around 250,000 unique TCR beta nucleotide sequences was sequenced per donor, of which about 18% were non-productive. Along with the roughly 700-subject first cohort, a separate validation cohort of around 110 different subjects was used. Rather than using new phenotypic data, the later analysis identified candidate immune exposures from TCR beta sequences and from how often those sequences occurred across donors. An earlier analysis of 500 to 650 of the donors applied high-throughput TCR beta sequencing to assess whether each TCR beta V gene segment acted as functional or pseudogenic. About five DR-DQ haplotypes were handled as single units for association and clustering because linkage in the cohort was strong. Genome-wide SNP genotypes for about 60% of the roughly 670 donors were used in a later genetic analysis, which treated that subset as a discovery cohort. Among the roughly 390 genotyped donors, around 81% belonged to the genetic ancestry cluster associated with self-reported Caucasian donors. Every repertoire in the discovery cohort had been generated on one and the same sequencing platform. In a later analysis, previously published TCR beta repertoires from fewer than 750 donors were re-analyzed and high-resolution HLA genotyping was added so that TCR occurrence patterns could be studied. What the research found in general, with its limitations: Because counts were too low, some 16 rarely observed V segments, including chromosome 9 orphons, were excluded from the earlier analysis of 587 of the donors. In vitro tests confirmed that three of the cytomegalovirus-associated TCR beta chains recognize cytomegalovirus antigens. Roughly uniform sequencing depth across donors was assumed in presence/absence analyses, although this assumption may not hold. While some public TCRs were present in many individuals, most TCR sequences turned up only very rarely across donors. Linkage disequilibrium might explain the correlated functional status among segregating V segments, but an unknown experimental factor could not be ruled out. When HLA alleles, especially DR and DQ, strongly co-occurred, attributing TCR associations to individual alleles was difficult. In a later analysis, several top co-occurrence clusters were reported to appear linked to parvovirus B19, influenza, CMV and Epstein-Barr virus. In a later analysis, TCR association rates were found to vary across HLA loci, with the most associated TCRs seen for DRB1 alleles and the fewest for HLA-C alleles. The authors suggested that the approach could potentially be generalized to other disease states and immunological phenotypes. Compared with the 666-donor mean, donors in an Asian-associated ancestry cluster had fewer N-insertions in productive TCRs, according to a later genetic analysis. An earlier analysis of around 500 of the donors showed that most TCR beta V segments appeared in productive rearrangements either about 90% or about 30% of the time, which broadly matched IMGT annotations. In a later analysis, most CMV-associated TCR beta chains were found to appear HLA-restricted, with HLA associations seemingly driven largely by CMV exposure. Only TCR beta chains were sequenced in this cohort, and the absence of alpha or paired-chain data limited detectable features. In both the original and validation cohorts, the classifier was reported to diagnose cytomegalovirus status with high specificity and sensitivity. A later analysis associated 15,000 to 20,000 TCR beta sequences with specific HLA alleles at a false discovery rate of 0.05. A later analysis found that HLA-associated TCR beta chains were more clonally expanded and had lower generation probabilities than equally common non-associated chains. A further reported finding was that TCR beta sequences accurately predicted the HLA-A and HLA-B alleles for most subjects in the first cohort. CMV serostatus was the only immune exposure information available for the cohort. In the study, around 160 TCR beta chains were listed as associated with cytomegalovirus. A cluster of highly shared sequence variants was judged likely to represent a technical artifact of the sequencing pipeline. Because some donors lacked HLA typing at each locus, the association tests relied only on the typed subset. Some IMGT-functional V segments, including TRBV6-2 and TRBV6-3, could not be told apart with the 87-base-pair reads, so those segments were excluded. A later genetic analysis associated a missense DCLRE1C variant with V-gene and J-gene trimming of TCR beta chains, and an independent cohort replicated the association.

Sequences PRHDT (CDR1) and FYEKMQ (CDR2) are obtained from the germline V gene (reference sequence). For this chain, trimming is 5 bases at the V end and 8 bases at the J end, and the number of junction bases without a gene match is 19. From cysteine to phenylalanine, the CDR3 is 18 amino acids long. Here the CDR3 DNA is all that survives: 54 bases in frame from base 1. Recombination connected TRBV13 to TRBJ2-3; the central 10 bases match TRBD2. Sequenced input: PBMCs. This TCR was recovered from a woman aged 55-70 years in good health and CMV-seropositive. The CDR3 region has the sequence CASSPLGVRLAGVGTQYF. The DNA sequence is as follows: TGTGCCAGCAGCCCCCTCGGGGTCAGGCTAGCGGGAGTTGGTACGCAGTATTTT.